These T cell receptor beta chains were read from a single sample in a study of T cell responses to AZD1222 COVID-19 vaccine. The data were produced by immunoSEQ multiplex PCR, yet TCRdb's version contains in-frame clones alone and is incomplete. This table holds under 120,000 clones, nearly 90% found once. The sample here was peripheral blood, taken 28 days after the second AZD1222 dose. All receptors derive from an adult who received the AZD1222 COVID-19 vaccine. The CDR3 runs from the conserved cysteine through the conserved F or W. A D gene is named only where the DNA matches it firmly. Clone size is not always given. Where it is, it says once, few, many or a class for expanded clones.

V gene,J gene,D gene,clone size,CDR3 protein,CDR3 DNA
TRBV5-1,TRBJ2-7,-,-,CASSLGRPQGPKIYEQYF,TGCGCCAGCAGCTTGGGGCGACCGCAGGGCCCAAAGATCTACGAGCAGTACTTC
TRBV20-1,TRBJ1-1,-,-,CSARGNTEAFF,TGCAGTGCTAGGGGGAACACTGAAGCTTTCTTT
TRBV5-1,TRBJ1-2,-,-,CASSLVAGEYGYTF,TGCGCCAGCAGCTTGGTGGCAGGGGAATATGGCTACACCTTC
TRBV19,TRBJ2-6,TRBD1,-,CASTLLRQGVASGANVLTF,TGTGCCAGTACCTTATTAAGACAGGGGGTCGCCTCTGGGGCCAACGTCCTGACTTTC
TRBV3-1/TRBV3-2,TRBJ1-1,-,-,CASSRDPLGWAFF,TGTGCCAGCAGCCGGGACCCATTAGGCTGGGCTTTCTTT
TRBV9,TRBJ2-5,TRBD2,-,CASSAGLRETQYF,TGTGCCAGCAGCGCGGGACTAAGGGAGACCCAGTACTTC
TRBV5-1,TRBJ2-1,TRBD2,-,CASSLVLRLAGESEQFF,TGCGCCAGCAGCTTGGTGTTACGGCTAGCGGGAGAGAGTGAGCAGTTCTTC
TRBV6-6,TRBJ1-5,-,few,CASSPIGANNQPQHF,TGTGCCAGCAGCCCCATAGGGGCGAACAATCAGCCCCAGCATTTT
TRBV4-3,TRBJ2-7,TRBD2,-,CASSQGPSGSSYEQYF,TGCGCCAGCAGCCAAGGCCCCAGCGGGAGCTCCTACGAGCAGTACTTC
TRBV24-1,TRBJ2-7,-,-,CATSDFTGSSQYF,TGTGCCACCAGTGATTTTACAGGGTCTTCTCAGTACTTC
TRBV6-2/TRBV6-3,TRBJ1-1,-,-,CASSYSRAFAGAKNTEAFF,TGTGCCAGCAGTTACTCGAGAGCTTTCGCGGGGGCCAAGAACACTGAAGCTTTCTTT
TRBV28,TRBJ1-5,-,-,CASSLSGQSSNQPQHF,TGTGCCAGCAGTTTAAGTGGACAGTCGAGCAATCAGCCCCAGCATTTT
TRBV5-1,TRBJ2-3,TRBD2,-,CASSLTSGSTDTQYF,TGCGCCAGCAGTCTCACTAGCGGGTCCACAGATACGCAGTATTTT
TRBV19,TRBJ1-5,TRBD1,-,CASSDHQGAGNQPQHF,TGTGCCAGTAGTGATCACCAGGGGGCGGGCAATCAGCCCCAGCATTTT
TRBV14,TRBJ1-4,TRBD1,-,CASSRIQGATNEKLFF,TGTGCCAGCAGCCGGATCCAGGGGGCAACTAATGAAAAACTGTTTTTT
TRBV30,TRBJ1-5,-,-,CAWTQDRNQPQHF,TGTGCCTGGACTCAGGACAGAAATCAGCCCCAGCATTTT
TRBV2,TRBJ2-2,TRBD2,once,CASRGTSVNTGELFF,TGTGCCAGCAGGGGGACTAGCGTGAACACCGGGGAGCTGTTTTTT
TRBV14,TRBJ1-5,-,few,CASSQKSHSNQPQHF,TGTGCCAGCAGCCAAAAAAGTCATAGCAATCAGCCCCAGCATTTT
TRBV5-8,TRBJ1-3,TRBD1,-,CASSLSGTGGRNTIYF,TGTGCCAGCAGCTTGTCGGGGACAGGGGGAAGAAACACCATATATTTT
TRBV13,TRBJ2-2,TRBD2,-,CASSFRGRGVAHHGDTGELFF,TGTGCCAGCAGCTTCCGGGGGAGGGGCGTAGCGCACCATGGGGACACCGGGGAGCTGTTTTTT
TRBV7-9,TRBJ2-7,TRBD1,-,CASSYRDRGLYEQYF,TGTGCCAGCAGCTACCGGGACAGGGGGCTTTACGAGCAGTACTTC
TRBV18,TRBJ2-5,-,once,CASSPTGKTQYF,TGTGCCAGCTCACCAACCGGAAAGACCCAGTACTTC
TRBV4-1,TRBJ1-4,-,-,CASSQVRGEGTNEKLFF,TGCGCCAGCAGCCAAGTGAGGGGCGAGGGAACTAATGAAAAACTGTTTTTT
TRBV24-1,TRBJ1-3,-,-,CATSPRLGNTIYF,TGTGCCACCAGCCCCCGACTAGGAAACACCATATATTTT
TRBV30,TRBJ2-3,-,-,CAWSVEGGQDTQYF,TGTGCCTGGAGTGTTGAAGGAGGGCAAGATACGCAGTATTTT
TRBV19,TRBJ2-1,TRBD2,once,CASSSIKGLASNNEQFF,TGTGCCAGTAGTAGTATTAAGGGACTAGCGTCCAACAATGAGCAGTTCTTC
TRBV6-5,TRBJ1-5,-,-,CASRDLRGVNQPQHF,TGTGCCAGCCGCGATTTAAGGGGAGTCAATCAGCCCCAGCATTTT
TRBV5-6,TRBJ2-7,-,-,CASSLRPASYEQYF,TGTGCCAGCAGCTTGCGACCGGCCTCCTACGAGCAGTACTTC
TRBV10-2,TRBJ1-2,TRBD1,-,CASRNGQGGYTF,TGCGCCAGCCGAAACGGACAGGGGGGCTACACCTTC